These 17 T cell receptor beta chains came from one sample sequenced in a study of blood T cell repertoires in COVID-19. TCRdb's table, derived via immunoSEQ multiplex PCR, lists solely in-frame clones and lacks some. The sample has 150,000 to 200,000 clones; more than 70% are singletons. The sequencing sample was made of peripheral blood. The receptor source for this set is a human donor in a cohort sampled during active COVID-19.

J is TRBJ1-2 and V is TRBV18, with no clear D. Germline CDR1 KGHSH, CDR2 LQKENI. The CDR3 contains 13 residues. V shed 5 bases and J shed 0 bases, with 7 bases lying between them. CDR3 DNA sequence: TGTGCCAGCTCAGGGCAATCTAACTATGGCTACACCTTC. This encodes CASSGQSNYGYTF.

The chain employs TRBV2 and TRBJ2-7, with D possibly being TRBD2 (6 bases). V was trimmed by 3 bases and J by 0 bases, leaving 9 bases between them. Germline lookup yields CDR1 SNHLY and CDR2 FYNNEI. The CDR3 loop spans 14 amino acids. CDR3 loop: CASSDSGASYEQYF. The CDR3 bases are TGTGCCAGCAGTGATAGCGGAGCCTCCTACGAGCAGTACTTC.

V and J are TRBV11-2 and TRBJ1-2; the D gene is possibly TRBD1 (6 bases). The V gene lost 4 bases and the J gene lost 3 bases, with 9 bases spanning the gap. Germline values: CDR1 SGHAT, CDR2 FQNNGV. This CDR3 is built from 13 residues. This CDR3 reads CASSYEGDYGYTF. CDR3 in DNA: TGTGCCAGCAGCTACGAGGGGGACTATGGCTACACCTTC.

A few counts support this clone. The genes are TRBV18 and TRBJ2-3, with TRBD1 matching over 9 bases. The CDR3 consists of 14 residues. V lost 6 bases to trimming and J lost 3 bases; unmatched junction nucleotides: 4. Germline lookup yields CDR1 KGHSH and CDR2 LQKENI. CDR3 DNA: TGTGCCAGCTCCATGACAGGGGGGACAGATACGCAGTATTTT. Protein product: CASSMTGGTDTQYF.

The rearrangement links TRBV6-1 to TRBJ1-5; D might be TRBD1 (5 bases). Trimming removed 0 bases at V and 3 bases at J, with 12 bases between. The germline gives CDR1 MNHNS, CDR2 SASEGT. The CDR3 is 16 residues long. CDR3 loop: CASSEAPSGTNQPQHF. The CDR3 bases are TGTGCCAGCAGTGAAGCGCCAAGCGGGACCAATCAGCCCCAGCATTTT.

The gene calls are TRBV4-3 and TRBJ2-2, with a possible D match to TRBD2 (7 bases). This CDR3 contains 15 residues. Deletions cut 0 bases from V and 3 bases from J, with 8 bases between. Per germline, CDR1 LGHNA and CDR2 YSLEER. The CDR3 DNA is TGCGCCAGCAGCCAAGAGGGGGGGCACACCGGGGAGCTGTTTTTT. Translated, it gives CASSQEGGHTGELFF.

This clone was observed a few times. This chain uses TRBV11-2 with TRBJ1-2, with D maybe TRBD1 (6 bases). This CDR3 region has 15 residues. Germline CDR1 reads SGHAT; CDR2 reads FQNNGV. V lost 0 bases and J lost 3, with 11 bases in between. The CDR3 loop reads CASSLDRGGHYGYTF. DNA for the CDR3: TGTGCCAGCAGCTTAGATCGCGGGGGGCACTATGGCTACACCTTC.

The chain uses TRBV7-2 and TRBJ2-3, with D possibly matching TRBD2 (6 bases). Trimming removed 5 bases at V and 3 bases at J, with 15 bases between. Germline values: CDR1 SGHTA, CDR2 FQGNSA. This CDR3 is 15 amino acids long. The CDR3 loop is CASSPSSGLTDTQYF. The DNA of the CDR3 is TGTGCCAGCAGCCCCTCCAGCGGGTTGACAGATACGCAGTATTTT.

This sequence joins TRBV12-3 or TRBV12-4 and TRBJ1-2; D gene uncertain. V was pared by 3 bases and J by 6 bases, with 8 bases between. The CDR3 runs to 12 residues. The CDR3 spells CASSFTSNGYTF. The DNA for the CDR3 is TGTGCCAGCAGTTTTACAAGTAATGGCTACACCTTC.

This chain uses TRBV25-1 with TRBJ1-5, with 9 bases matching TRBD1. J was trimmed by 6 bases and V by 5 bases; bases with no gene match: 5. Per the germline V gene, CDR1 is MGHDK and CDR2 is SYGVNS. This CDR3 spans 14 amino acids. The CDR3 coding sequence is TGTGCCAGCAGTATCGGGACAGGGAGTCAGCCCCAGCATTTT. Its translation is CASSIGTGSQPQHF.

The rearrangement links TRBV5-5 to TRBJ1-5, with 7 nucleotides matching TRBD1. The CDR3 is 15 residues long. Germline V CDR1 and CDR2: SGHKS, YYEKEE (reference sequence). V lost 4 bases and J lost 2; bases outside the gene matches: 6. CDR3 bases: TGTGCCAGCAGCGGAGAAGGACAGGGCAATCAGCCCCAGCATTTT. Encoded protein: CASSGEGQGNQPQHF.

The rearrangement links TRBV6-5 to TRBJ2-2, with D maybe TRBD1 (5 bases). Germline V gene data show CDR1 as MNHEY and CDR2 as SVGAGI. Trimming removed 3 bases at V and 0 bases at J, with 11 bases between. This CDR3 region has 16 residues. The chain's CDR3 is CASSYGWGANTGELFF. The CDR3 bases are TGTGCCAGCAGTTATGGTTGGGGCGCGAACACCGGGGAGCTGTTTTTT.

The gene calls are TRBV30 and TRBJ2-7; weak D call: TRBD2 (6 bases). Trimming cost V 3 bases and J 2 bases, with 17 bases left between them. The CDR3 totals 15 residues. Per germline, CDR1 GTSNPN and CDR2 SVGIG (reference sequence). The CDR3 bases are TGTGCCTGGAGCCCAGGGACGGGACTCACCTACGAGCAGTACTTC. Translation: CAWSPGTGLTYEQYF.

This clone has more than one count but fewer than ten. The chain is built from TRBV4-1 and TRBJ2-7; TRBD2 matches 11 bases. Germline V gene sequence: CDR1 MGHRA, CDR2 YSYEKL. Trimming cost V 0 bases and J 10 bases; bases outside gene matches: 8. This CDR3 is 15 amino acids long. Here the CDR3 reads CASSQDQASGRRQYF. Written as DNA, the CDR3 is TGCGCCAGCAGCCAAGACCAGGCTAGCGGGAGGAGACAGTACTTC.

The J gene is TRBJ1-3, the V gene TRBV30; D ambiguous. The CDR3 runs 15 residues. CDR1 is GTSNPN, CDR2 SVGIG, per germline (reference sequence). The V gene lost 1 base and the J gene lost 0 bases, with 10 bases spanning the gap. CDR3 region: CAWSGGSRSGNTIYF. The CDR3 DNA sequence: TGTGCCTGGAGTGGTGGGAGTCGCTCTGGAAACACCATATATTTT.

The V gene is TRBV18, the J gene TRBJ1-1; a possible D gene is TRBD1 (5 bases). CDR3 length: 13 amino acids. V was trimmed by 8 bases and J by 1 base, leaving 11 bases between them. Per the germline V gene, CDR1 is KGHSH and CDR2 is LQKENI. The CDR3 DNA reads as TGTGCCAGCAGGGGAAACGAGAACACTGAAGCTTTCTTT. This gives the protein CASRGNENTEAFF. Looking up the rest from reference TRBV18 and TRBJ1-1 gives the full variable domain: NAGVMQNPRHLVRRRGQEARLRCSPMKGHSHVYWYRQLPEEGLKFMVYLQKENIIDESGMPKERFSAEFPKEGPSILRIQQVVRGDSAAYFCASRGNENTEAFFGQGTRLTVV.

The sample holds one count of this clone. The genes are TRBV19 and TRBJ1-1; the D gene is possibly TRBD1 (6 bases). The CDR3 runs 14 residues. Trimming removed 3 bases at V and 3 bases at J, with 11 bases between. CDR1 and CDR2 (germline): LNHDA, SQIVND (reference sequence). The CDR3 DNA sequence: TGTGCCAGTAGTATCGACAGGAGGTACACTGAAGCTTTCTTT. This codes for CASSIDRRYTEAFF.